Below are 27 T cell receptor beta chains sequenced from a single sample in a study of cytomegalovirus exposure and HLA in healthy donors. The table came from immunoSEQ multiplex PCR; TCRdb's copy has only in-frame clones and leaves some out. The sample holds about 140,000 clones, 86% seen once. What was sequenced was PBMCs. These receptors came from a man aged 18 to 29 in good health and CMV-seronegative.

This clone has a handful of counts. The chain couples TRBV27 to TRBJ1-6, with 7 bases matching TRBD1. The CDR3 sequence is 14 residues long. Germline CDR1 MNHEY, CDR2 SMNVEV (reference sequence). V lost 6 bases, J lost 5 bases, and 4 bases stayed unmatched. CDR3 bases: TGTGCCAGCAGGCCGACAGGGAATAATTCACCCCTCCACTTT. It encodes CASRPTGNNSPLHF.

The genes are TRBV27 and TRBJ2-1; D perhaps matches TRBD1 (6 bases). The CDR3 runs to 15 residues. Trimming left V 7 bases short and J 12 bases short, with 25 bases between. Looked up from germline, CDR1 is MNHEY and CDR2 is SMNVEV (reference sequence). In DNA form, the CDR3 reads TGTGCCAGCAAGTTGGGGGCTTACACTTCTTTGGGGCAGTTCTTC. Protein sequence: CASKLGAYTSLGQFF.

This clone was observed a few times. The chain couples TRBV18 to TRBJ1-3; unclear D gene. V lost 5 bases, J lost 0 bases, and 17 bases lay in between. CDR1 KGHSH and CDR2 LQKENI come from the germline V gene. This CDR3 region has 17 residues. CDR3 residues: CASSSYPSISSGNTIYF. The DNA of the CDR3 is TGTGCCAGCTCATCCTATCCATCAATAAGCTCTGGAAACACCATATATTTT.

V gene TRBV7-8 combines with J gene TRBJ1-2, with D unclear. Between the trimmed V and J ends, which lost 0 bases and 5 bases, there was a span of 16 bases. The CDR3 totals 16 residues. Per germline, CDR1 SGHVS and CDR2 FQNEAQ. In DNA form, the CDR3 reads TGTGCCAGCAGCTTAGCGGAGCCCCTACCTTCATATGGCTACACCTTC. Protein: CASSLAEPLPSYGYTF.

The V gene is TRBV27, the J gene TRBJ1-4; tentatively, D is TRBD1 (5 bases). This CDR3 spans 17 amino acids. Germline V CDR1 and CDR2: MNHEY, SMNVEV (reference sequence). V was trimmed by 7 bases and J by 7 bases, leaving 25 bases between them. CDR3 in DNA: TGTGCCAGCACCCTGGAGGGGTACGGCGGGAGCCTTGAAAAACTGTTTTTT. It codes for CASTLEGYGGSLEKLFF.

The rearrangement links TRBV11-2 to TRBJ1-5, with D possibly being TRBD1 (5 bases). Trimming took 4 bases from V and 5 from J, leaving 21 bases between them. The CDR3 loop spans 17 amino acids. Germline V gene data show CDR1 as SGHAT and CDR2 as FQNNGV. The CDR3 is CASSSTSFGLRDQPQHF. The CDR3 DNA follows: TGTGCCAGCAGCTCCACCTCCTTTGGGCTCAGGGATCAGCCCCAGCATTTT.

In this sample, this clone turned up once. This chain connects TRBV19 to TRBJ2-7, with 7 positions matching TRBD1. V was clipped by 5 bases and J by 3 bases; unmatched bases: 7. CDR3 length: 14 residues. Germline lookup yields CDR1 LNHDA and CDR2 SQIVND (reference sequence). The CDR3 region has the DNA TGTGCCAGTAGTCAAAGACAGGGTGGCTACGAGCAGTACTTC. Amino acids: CASSQRQGGYEQYF.

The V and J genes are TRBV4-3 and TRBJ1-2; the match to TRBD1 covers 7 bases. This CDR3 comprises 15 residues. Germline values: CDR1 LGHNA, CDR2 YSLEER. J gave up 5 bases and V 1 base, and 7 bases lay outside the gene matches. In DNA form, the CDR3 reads TGCGCCAGCAGCCAAGCTACAGGGGCCAAGTATGGCTACACCTTC. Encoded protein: CASSQATGAKYGYTF.

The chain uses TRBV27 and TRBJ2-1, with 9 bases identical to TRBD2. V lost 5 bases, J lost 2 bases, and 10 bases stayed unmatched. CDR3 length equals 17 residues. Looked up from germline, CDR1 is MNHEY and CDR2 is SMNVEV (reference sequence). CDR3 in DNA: TGTGCCAGCAGTCCAGGGGTAGCGGGGGCGGCCTACAATGAGCAGTTCTTC. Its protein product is CASSPGVAGAAYNEQFF.

The CDR3 region has the DNA TGTGCCAGCAGCAAACAGGGTGGCGGGGCCAACGTCCTGACTTTC. This encodes CASSKQGGGANVLTF. V and J are TRBV21-1 and TRBJ2-6; the D call TRBD1 from the table was never checked on the DNA. TRBV21-1 is an annotated pseudogene. The CDR3 is made up of 15 amino acids.

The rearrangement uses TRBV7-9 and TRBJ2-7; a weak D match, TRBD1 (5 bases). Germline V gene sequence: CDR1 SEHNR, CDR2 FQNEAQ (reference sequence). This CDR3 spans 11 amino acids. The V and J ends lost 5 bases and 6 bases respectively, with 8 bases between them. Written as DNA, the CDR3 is TGTGCCAGCAGCCGGCAGGGCGAGCAGTACTTC. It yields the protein CASSRQGEQYF.

CDR3 amino acids: CASSPRDRAREQYF. Here the CDR3 DNA reads TGTGCCAGCAGTCCCCGGGACAGGGCCCGCGAGCAGTACTTC. This chain joins TRBV6-1 and TRBJ2-7; 9 nucleotides line up with TRBD1. The CDR3 is made up of 14 amino acids. V lost 5 bases, J lost 6 bases, and 8 bases stayed unmatched. Germline CDR1 MNHNS, CDR2 SASEGT.

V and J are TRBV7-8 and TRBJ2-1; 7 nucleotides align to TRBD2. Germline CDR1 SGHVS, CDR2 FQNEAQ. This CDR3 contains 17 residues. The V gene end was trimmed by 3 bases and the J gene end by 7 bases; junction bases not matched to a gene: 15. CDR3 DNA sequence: TGTGCCAGCAGCTTCCTAGCTAGCGGAGGGCCGGGTAATGAGCAGTTCTTC. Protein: CASSFLASGGPGNEQFF.

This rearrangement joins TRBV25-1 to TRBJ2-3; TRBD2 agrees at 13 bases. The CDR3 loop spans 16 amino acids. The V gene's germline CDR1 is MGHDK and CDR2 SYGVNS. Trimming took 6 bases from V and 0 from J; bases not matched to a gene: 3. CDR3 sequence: CASSAGLAGSTDTQYF. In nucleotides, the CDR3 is TGTGCCAGCAGCGCGGGACTAGCGGGGAGCACAGATACGCAGTATTTT.

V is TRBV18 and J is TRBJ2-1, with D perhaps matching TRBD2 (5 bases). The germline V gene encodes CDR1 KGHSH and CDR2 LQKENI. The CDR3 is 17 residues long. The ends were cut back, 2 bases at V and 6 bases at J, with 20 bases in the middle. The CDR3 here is CASSPSQGSLGFNEQFF. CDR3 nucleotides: TGTGCCAGCTCACCATCGCAAGGGAGCCTTGGATTCAATGAGCAGTTCTTC.

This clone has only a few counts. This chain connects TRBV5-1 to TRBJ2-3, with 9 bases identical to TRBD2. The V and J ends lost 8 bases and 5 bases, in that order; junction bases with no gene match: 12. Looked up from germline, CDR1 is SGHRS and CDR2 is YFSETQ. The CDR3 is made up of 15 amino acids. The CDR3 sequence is CASAETSGGGDTQYF. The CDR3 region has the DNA TGCGCCAGTGCCGAGACTAGCGGTGGGGGAGATACGCAGTATTTT.

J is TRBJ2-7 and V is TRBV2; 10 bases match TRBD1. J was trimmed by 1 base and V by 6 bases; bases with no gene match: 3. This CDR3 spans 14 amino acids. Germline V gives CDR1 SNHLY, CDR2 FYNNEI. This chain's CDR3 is CASRSGQGSYEQYF. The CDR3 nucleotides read TGTGCCAGCAGATCGGGACAGGGGTCCTACGAGCAGTACTTC.

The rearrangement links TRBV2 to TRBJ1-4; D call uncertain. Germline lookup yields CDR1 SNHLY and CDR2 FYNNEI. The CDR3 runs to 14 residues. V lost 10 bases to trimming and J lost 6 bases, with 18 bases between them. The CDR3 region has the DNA TGTGCCACCGCCATACGTGGAGGCGATGAAAAACTGTTTTTT. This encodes CATAIRGGDEKLFF.

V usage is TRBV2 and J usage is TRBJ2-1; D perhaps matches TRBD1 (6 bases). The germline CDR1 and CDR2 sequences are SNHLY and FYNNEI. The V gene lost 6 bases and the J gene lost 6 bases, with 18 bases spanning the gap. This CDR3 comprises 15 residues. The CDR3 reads CASRRPTGVGNEQFF. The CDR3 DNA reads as TGTGCCAGCAGACGTCCGACAGGAGTTGGCAATGAGCAGTTCTTC.

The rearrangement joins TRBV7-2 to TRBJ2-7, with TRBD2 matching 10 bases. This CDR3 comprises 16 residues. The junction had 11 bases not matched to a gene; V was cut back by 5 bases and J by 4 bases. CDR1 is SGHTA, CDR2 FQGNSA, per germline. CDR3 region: CASSTGNSGRYYEQYF. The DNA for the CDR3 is TGTGCCAGCAGCACCGGTAATAGCGGGAGGTATTACGAGCAGTACTTC.

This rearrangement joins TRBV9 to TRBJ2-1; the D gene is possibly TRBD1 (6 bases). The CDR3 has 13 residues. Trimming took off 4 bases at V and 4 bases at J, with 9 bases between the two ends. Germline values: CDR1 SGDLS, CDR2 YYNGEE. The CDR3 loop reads CASSPTGYNEQFF. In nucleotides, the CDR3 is TGTGCCAGCAGCCCCACAGGGTACAATGAGCAGTTCTTC.

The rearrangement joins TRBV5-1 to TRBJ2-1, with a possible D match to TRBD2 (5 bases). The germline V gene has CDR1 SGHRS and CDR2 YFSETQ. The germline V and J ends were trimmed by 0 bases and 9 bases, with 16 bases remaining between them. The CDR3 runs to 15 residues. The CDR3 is CASSLAVRAWGEQFF. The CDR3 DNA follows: TGCGCCAGCAGCTTGGCCGTGAGGGCCTGGGGTGAGCAGTTCTTC. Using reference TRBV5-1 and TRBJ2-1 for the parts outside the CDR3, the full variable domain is KAGVTQTPRYLIKTRGQQVTLSCSPISGHRSVSWYQQTPGQGLQFLFEYFSETQRNKGNFPGRFSGRQFSNSRSEMNVSTLELGDSALYLCASSLAVRAWGEQFFGPGTRLTVL.

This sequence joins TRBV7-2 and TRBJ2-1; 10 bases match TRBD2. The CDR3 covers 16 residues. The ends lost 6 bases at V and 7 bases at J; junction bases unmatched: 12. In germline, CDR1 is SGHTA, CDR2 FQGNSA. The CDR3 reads CASSLPTSSGGNEQFF. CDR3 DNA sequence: TGTGCCAGCAGTCTTCCCACTAGTAGCGGGGGGAATGAGCAGTTCTTC.

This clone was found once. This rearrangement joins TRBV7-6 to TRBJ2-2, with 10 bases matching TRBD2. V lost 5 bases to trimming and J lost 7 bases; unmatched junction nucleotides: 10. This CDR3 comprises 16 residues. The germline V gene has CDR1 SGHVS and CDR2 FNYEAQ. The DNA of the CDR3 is TGTGCCAGCAGCGATCCTAGCGGGAGAAAGATCGGGGAGCTGTTTTTT. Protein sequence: CASSDPSGRKIGELFF.

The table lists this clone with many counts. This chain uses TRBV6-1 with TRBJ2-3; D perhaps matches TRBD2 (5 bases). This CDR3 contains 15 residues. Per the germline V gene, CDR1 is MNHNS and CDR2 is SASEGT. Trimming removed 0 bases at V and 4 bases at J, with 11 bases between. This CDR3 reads CASSEAGNGPDTQYF. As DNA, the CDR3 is TGTGCCAGCAGTGAAGCCGGGAACGGCCCAGATACGCAGTATTTT.

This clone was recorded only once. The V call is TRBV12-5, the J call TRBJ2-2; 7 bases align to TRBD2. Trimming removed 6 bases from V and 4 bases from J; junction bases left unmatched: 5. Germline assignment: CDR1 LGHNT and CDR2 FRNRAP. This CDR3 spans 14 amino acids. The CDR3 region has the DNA TGTGCTAGTGGGTTAGCGGGCGGCACCGGGGAGCTGTTTTTT. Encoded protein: CASGLAGGTGELFF. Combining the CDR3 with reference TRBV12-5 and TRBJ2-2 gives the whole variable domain DARVTQTPRHKVTEMGQEVTMRCQPILGHNTVFWYRQTMMQGLELLAYFRNRAPLDDSGMPKDRFSAEMPDATLATLKIQPSEPRDSAVYFCASGLAGGTGELFFGEGSRLTVL.

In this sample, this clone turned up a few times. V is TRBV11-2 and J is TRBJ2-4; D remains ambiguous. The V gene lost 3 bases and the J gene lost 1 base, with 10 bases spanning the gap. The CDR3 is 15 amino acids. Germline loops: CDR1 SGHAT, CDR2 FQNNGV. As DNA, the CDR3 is TGTGCCAGCAGCTTCAGTGGCAGGGCCAAAAACATTCAGTACTTC. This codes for CASSFSGRAKNIQYF.